This TCR beta chain was recorded in a study of identical twins. General study points: Within monozygotic twins, out-of-frame TCR alpha sharing was underestimated by the models.

With template switching, a universal primer site was added, and the cDNA carried unique molecular identifiers. One entry per CDR3 protein results from TCRdb running MiXCR on the 5' RACE reads. The top ten hold 1.5% to 2% of the sample, which has hundreds of thousands of distinct CDR3 sequences, roughly 6% seen once. This clonotype was counted a few times. Its antigen is as yet unknown. The sequenced sample consisted of naive T cells sorted from blood. This sequence was found in a man aged 18 to 30 in good health.

The CDR3 protein is CASSQTIASGSPEQFF. The CDR3 DNA reads as TGCGCCAGCAGCCAAACCATTGCTAGCGGGTCGCCGGAGCAGTTCTTC. This chain uses TRBV4-1 with TRBJ2-1; 8 bases align to TRBD2. Germline lookup yields CDR1 MGHRA and CDR2 YSYEKL. V lost 2 bases, J lost 10 bases, and 13 bases stayed unmatched. The CDR3 contains 16 residues.